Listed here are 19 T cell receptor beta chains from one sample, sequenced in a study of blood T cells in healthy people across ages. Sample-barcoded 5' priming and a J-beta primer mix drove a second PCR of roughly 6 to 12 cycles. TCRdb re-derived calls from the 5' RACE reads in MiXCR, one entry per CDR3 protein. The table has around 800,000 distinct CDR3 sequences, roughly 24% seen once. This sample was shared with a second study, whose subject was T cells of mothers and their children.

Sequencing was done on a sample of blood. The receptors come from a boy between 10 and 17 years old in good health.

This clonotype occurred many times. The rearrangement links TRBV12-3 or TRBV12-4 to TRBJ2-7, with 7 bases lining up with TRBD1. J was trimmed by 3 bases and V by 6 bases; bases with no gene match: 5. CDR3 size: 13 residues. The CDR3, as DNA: TGTGCCAGCAGCTTGGGACAGTTCTACGAGCAGTACTTC. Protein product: CASSLGQFYEQYF.

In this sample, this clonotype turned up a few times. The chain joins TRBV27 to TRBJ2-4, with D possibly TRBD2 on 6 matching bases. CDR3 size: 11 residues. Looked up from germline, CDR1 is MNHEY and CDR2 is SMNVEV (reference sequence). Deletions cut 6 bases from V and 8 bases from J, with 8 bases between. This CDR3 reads CASSWGDIQYF. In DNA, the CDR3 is TGTGCCAGCAGCTGGGGGGACATTCAGTACTTC.

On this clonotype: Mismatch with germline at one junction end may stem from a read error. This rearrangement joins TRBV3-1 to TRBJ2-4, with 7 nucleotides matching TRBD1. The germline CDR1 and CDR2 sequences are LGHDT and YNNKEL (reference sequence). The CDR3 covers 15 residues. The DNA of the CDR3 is TGTGCCAGCGCGACAGGGAGAGGCTCCACAAACATTCAATACTTC. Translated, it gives CASATGRGSTNIQYF.

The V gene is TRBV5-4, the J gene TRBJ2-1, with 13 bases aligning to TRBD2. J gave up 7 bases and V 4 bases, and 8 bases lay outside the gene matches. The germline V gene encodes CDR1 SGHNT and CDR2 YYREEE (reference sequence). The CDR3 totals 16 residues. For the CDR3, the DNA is TGTGCCAGCAGCCGGCTAGCGGGACTAGCGGGGAATGAGCAGTTCTTC. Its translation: CASSRLAGLAGNEQFF.

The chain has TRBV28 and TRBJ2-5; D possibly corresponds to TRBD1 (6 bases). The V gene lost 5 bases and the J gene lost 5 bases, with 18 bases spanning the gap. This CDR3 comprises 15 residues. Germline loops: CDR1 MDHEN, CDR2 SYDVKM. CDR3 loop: CASSNYRDRRETQYF. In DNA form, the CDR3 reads TGTGCCAGCAGTAACTACAGGGATCGTCGGGAGACCCAGTACTTC.

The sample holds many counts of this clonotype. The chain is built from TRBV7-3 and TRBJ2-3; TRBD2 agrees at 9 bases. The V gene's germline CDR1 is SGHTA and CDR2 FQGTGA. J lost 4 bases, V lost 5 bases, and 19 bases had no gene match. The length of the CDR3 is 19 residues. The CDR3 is CASSPPGGGGAFQADTQYF. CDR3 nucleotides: TGTGCCAGCAGCCCTCCCGGGGGCGGGGGGGCCTTTCAAGCAGATACGCAGTATTTT.

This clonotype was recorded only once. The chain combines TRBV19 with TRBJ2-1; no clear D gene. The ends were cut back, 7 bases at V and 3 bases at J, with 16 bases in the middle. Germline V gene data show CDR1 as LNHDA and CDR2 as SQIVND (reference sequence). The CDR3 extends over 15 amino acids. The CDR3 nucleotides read TGTGCCAGTAACCCGTCACCAGCAGTCTACAATGAGCAGTTCTTC. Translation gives CASNPSPAVYNEQFF.

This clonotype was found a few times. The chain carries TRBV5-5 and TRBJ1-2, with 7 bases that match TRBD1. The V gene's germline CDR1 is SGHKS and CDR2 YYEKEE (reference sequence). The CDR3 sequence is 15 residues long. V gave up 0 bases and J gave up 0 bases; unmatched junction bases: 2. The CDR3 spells CASSLEQGTNYGYTF. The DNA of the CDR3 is TGTGCCAGCAGCTTGGAACAGGGGACTAACTATGGCTACACCTTC.

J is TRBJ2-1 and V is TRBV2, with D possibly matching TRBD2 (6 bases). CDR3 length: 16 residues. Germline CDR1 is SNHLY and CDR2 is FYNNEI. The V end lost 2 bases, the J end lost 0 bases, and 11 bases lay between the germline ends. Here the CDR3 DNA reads TGTGCCAGCAGTGAAAGGAGGGGAAGCTCCTACAATGAGCAGTTCTTC. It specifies CASSERRGSSYNEQFF.

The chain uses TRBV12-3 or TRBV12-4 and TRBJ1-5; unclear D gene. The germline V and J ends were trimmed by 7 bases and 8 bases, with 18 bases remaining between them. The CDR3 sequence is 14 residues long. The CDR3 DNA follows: TGTGCCAGCAAATCTAGAGGGATGATCGAGCCCCAGCATTTT. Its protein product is CASKSRGMIEPQHF.

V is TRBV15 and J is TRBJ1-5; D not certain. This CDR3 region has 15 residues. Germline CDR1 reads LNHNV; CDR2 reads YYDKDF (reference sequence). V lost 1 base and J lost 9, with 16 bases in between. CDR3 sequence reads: CATSRGEAAIRPQHF. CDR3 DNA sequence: TGTGCCACCAGCAGAGGGGAGGCAGCTATACGGCCCCAGCATTTT.

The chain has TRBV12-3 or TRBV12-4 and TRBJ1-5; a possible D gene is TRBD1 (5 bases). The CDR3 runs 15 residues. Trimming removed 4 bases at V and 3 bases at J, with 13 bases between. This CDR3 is CASSWGVEFNQPQHF. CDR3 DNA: TGTGCCAGCAGTTGGGGGGTGGAGTTCAATCAGCCCCAGCATTTT.

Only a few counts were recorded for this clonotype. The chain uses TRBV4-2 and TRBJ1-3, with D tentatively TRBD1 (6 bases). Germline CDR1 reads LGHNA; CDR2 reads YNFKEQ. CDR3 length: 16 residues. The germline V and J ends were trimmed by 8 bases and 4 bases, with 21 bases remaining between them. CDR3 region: CASSRGAYPEGNTIYF. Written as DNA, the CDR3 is TGTGCCAGCTCCAGGGGCGCGTACCCAGAGGGAAACACCATATATTTT.

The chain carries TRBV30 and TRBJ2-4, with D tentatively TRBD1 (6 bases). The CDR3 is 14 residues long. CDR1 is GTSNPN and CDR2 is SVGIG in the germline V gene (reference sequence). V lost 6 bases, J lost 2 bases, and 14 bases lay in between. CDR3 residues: CACHRVKTKNIQYF. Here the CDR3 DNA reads TGTGCCTGTCACAGGGTAAAAACCAAAAACATTCAGTACTTC. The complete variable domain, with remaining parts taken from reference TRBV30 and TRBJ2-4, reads SQTIHQWPATLVQPVGSPLSLECTVEGTSNPNLYWYRQAAGRGLQLLFYSVGIGQISSEVPQNLSASRPQDRQFILSSKKLLLSDSGFYLCACHRVKTKNIQYFGAGTRLSVL.

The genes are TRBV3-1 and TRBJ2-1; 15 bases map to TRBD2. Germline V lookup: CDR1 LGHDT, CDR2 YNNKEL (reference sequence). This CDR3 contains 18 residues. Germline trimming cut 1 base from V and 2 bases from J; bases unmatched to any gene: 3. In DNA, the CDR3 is TGTGCCAGCAGCCAAGTTGGACTAGCGGGGGGGACCTACAATGAGCAGTTCTTC. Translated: CASSQVGLAGGTYNEQFF.

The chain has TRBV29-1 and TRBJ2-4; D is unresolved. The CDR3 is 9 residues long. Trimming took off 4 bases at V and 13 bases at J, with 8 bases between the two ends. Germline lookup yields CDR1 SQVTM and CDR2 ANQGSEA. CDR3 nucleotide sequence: TGCAGCGTTGGTCCGGACCAGTACTTC. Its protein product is CSVGPDQYF.

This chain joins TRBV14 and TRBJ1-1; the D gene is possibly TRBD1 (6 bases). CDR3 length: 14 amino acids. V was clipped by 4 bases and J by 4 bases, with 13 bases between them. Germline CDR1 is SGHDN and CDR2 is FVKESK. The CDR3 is CASSRRGPGTEAFF. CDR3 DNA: TGTGCCAGCAGCCGACGGGGGCCGGGCACTGAAGCTTTCTTT.

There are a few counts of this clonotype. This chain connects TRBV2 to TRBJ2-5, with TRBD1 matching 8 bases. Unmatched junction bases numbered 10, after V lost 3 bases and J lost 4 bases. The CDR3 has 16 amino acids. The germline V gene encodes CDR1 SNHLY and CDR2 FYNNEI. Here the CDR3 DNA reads TGTGCCAGCAGTGATGGGACAGGAGGGGGAGGAGAGACCCAGTACTTC. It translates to CASSDGTGGGGETQYF.

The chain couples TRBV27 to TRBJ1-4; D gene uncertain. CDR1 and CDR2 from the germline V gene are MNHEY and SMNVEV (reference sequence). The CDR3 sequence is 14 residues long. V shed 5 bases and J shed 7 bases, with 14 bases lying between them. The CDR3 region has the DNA TGTGCCAGCAGTAGTACGGTCTCGGGTGAAAAACTGTTTTTT. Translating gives CASSSTVSGEKLFF.